These 19 T cell receptor beta chains originate from one sample sequenced in a study of HIV-infected children after antiretroviral therapy interruption. The TCR library was built from RNA with a 3' RACE protocol and unique molecular identifiers. TCRdb used MiXCR to reprocess the 3' RACE reads, holding one entry per CDR3 protein. The data show about 46,000 distinct CDR3 sequences, around 4.5% seen once. As to treatment: PENTA 11 planned treatment interruption arm or continuous ART arm. The sample here was CD45RA+ CD4+ T cells from PBMCs, pooled from several time points, taken from a donor given antiretroviral therapy, either interrupted or continuous. Subset meaning: naive CD4+ CD45RA+ CD45RO- T cells. The source is a pool of human donors with HIV.

This clonotype was counted ten times or more. CDR3 DNA sequence: TGTGCCAGCACCCCCTCCACAGGGAGTTACGAGCAGTACTTC. It translates to CASTPSTGSYEQYF. J is TRBJ2-7 and V is TRBV25-1; D is perhaps TRBD1 (6 bases). Trimming left V 7 bases short and J 4 bases short, with 17 bases between. In germline, CDR1 is MGHDK, CDR2 SYGVNS. There are 14 residues in the CDR3.

The rearrangement joins TRBV5-6 to TRBJ2-1; D call uncertain. Germline CDR1 SGHDT, CDR2 YYEEEE. This CDR3 contains 15 residues. Trimming cost V 0 bases and J 2 bases, with 9 bases left between them. The CDR3 DNA reads TGTGCCAGCAGCTTGGTTCTGGAGCCCTACAATGAGCAGTTCTTC. It specifies CASSLVLEPYNEQFF.

The J gene is TRBJ2-7, the V gene TRBV18; perhaps TRBD2 as D (7 bases). Trimming cost V 6 bases and J 2 bases, with 17 bases left between them. CDR1 and CDR2 (germline): KGHSH, LQKENI. This CDR3 has 15 amino acids. The CDR3 protein is CASSPGGHLTYEQYF. CDR3 bases: TGTGCCAGCTCCCCGGGGGGACACCTGACCTACGAGCAGTACTTC.

This clonotype was counted at least ten times. The rearrangement uses TRBV6-2 or TRBV6-3 and TRBJ1-1, with 9 bases fitting TRBD1. The CDR3 totals 15 residues. Germline assignment: CDR1 MNHEY and CDR2 SVGEGT. V gave up 3 bases and J gave up 5 bases; unmatched junction bases: 7. CDR3 sequence: CASSYSGQGGTEAFF. The CDR3 region has the DNA TGTGCCAGCAGTTATTCGGGACAGGGAGGGACTGAAGCTTTCTTT.

This clonotype was observed many times. V gene TRBV29-1 combines with J gene TRBJ2-5, with D maybe TRBD2 (5 bases). CDR1 SQVTM and CDR2 ANQGSEA come from the germline V gene. The CDR3 runs 11 residues. CDR3 nucleotides: TGCTGCGGTCGTCGGGGAGAGACCCAGTACTTC. Translating it yields CCGRRGETQYF.

This clonotype was seen repeatedly, ten times or more. The chain is built from TRBV5-6 and TRBJ1-2; 8 bases align to TRBD1. V was pared by 6 bases and J by 8 bases, with 9 bases of the junction left unmatched. The CDR3 spans 13 residues. Per germline, CDR1 SGHDT and CDR2 YYEEEE. CDR3 protein: CASTDLDREGYTF. The CDR3 DNA reads as TGTGCCAGCACCGACCTGGACAGGGAAGGCTACACCTTC.

This clonotype has a count of ten or more. This sequence joins TRBV5-1 and TRBJ2-3; 11 nucleotides match TRBD2. V gave up 0 bases and J gave up 1 base; unmatched junction bases: 1. From germline, CDR1 is SGHRS and CDR2 YFSETQ. The CDR3 has 16 amino acids. The CDR3 here is CASSLDSGGGTDTQYF. In nucleotides, the CDR3 is TGCGCCAGCAGCTTGGATAGCGGGGGGGGCACAGATACGCAGTATTTT. Complete variable domain (other parts from reference TRBV5-1 and TRBJ2-3): KAGVTQTPRYLIKTRGQQVTLSCSPISGHRSVSWYQQTPGQGLQFLFEYFSETQRNKGNFPGRFSGRQFSNSRSEMNVSTLELGDSALYLCASSLDSGGGTDTQYFGPGTRLTVL.

This clonotype was seen at least ten times. The chain carries TRBV5-1 and TRBJ2-7, with 7 bases identical to TRBD1. V was clipped by 0 bases and J by 5 bases; unmatched bases: 5. Germline CDR1 reads SGHRS; CDR2 reads YFSETQ. CDR3 length: 14 amino acids. Here the CDR3 reads CASSLGTGGHEQYF. Here the CDR3 DNA reads TGCGCCAGCAGCTTGGGGACAGGAGGTCACGAGCAGTACTTC.

Ten or more counts support this clonotype. This chain joins TRBV7-2 and TRBJ1-1; D gene uncertain. The CDR3 length is 13 residues. V was pared by 4 bases and J by 3 bases, with 9 bases between. CDR1 SGHTA and CDR2 FQGNSA come from the germline V gene. The CDR3 DNA is TGTGCCAGCAGCTGGCGGGTTGACACTGAAGCTTTCTTT. Amino acid sequence: CASSWRVDTEAFF.

This clonotype was recorded many times. The V and J genes are TRBV20-1 and TRBJ2-7; TRBD1 might be the D (5 bases). Germline assignment: CDR1 DFQATT and CDR2 SNEGSKA (reference sequence). The CDR3 runs to 14 residues. Trimming removed 3 bases at V and 2 bases at J, with 14 bases between. DNA for the CDR3: TGCAGTGCTAGTAACATCGACAGCCCCTACGAGCAGTACTTC. Its translation: CSASNIDSPYEQYF.

This clonotype was seen many times. V usage is TRBV9 and J usage is TRBJ1-2; 9 nucleotides match TRBD1. Germline CDR1 is SGDLS and CDR2 is YYNGEE. The CDR3 spans 13 residues. Germline trimming cut 3 bases from V and 8 bases from J; bases unmatched to any gene: 5. CDR3 region: CASSGGTGPGYTF. The CDR3 nucleotides are TGTGCCAGCAGCGGTGGGACAGGGCCCGGCTACACCTTC.

This clonotype is categorized as medium-sized. The rearrangement uses TRBV4-1 and TRBJ2-1, with a tentative D call TRBD1 (5 bases). Trimming removed 3 bases from V and 9 bases from J, with 15 bases in between. This CDR3 has 14 residues. Germline CDR1 and CDR2: MGHRA and YSYEKL. CDR3 coding DNA: TGCGCCAGCAGCCAGGGCCAGGGAAATGCTGAGCAGTTCTTC. It yields the protein CASSQGQGNAEQFF.

There are many counts of this clonotype. The chain carries TRBV7-2 and TRBJ1-5; no clear D. The V gene lost 2 bases and the J gene lost 4 bases, with 12 bases spanning the gap. Germline V gives CDR1 SGHTA, CDR2 FQGNSA. The CDR3 is made up of 15 amino acids. The CDR3 protein is CASSLIWPENQPQHF. The CDR3 coding sequence is TGTGCCAGCAGCTTAATCTGGCCAGAGAATCAGCCCCAGCATTTT.

The chain joins TRBV24-1 to TRBJ1-1; perhaps TRBD1 as D (6 bases). This CDR3 has 14 amino acids. The germline V gene encodes CDR1 KGHDR and CDR2 SFDVKD. V gave up 5 bases and J gave up 6 bases, with 15 bases separating them. CDR3 DNA sequence: TGTGCCACCAGTGGTCCCGGGGGCGAGGCTGAAGCTTTCTTT. Translating it yields CATSGPGGEAEAFF.

This clonotype has more than one count but fewer than ten. This rearrangement joins TRBV19 to TRBJ2-3; 13 bases match TRBD2. This CDR3 spans 13 amino acids. The germline V gene encodes CDR1 LNHDA and CDR2 SQIVND (reference sequence). DNA of the CDR3: TGTGCTTCCTCGACTAGCGGGGGGGATACGCAGTATTTT. Protein product: CASSTSGGDTQYF.

The sample holds many counts of this clonotype. The CDR3 protein is CASSLRTPPGELFF. The CDR3 nucleotides read TGTGCCAGCAGCTTAAGGACCCCCCCCGGGGAGCTGTTTTTT. This chain links TRBV7-3 with TRBJ2-2; no clear D gene. CDR1 is SGHTA, CDR2 FQGTGA, per germline. This CDR3 spans 14 amino acids. The ends were cut back, 1 base at V and 6 bases at J, with 9 bases in the middle.

This clonotype occurred many times. This rearrangement joins TRBV28 to TRBJ1-5; D perhaps matches TRBD1 (6 bases). V lost 5 bases and J 9 bases, leaving 14 bases between the germline ends. The CDR3 contains 13 residues. Per the germline V gene, CDR1 is MDHEN and CDR2 is SYDVKM. The CDR3 protein is CASSPSGGRPQHF. CDR3 in DNA: TGTGCCAGCAGTCCTTCGGGGGGGCGGCCCCAGCATTTT.

This clonotype was seen many times. The chain links TRBV12-3 or TRBV12-4 to TRBJ2-1; D is tentatively TRBD1 or TRBD2 (5 bases each). V was shortened by 3 bases and J by 6 bases, with 21 bases between the two germline ends. The CDR3 runs to 17 residues. DNA for the CDR3: TGTGCCAGCAGTTTTACTAAGAGCCGATCCGGGACCAATGAGCAGTTCTTC. Translation gives CASSFTKSRSGTNEQFF.

This clonotype was recorded many times. The chain has TRBV29-1 and TRBJ1-1; D gene ambiguous. V was shortened by 0 bases and J by 1 base, with 9 bases between the two germline ends. This CDR3 has 14 amino acids. Germline V gene sequence: CDR1 SQVTM, CDR2 ANQGSEA. CDR3 DNA: TGCAGCGTTGAAGATTTACCGACGAACACTGAAGCTTTCTTT. It codes for CSVEDLPTNTEAFF.